This TCR beta chain came from a study of molecular identifiers for immune sequencing clone quantification. Study summary: Four of five splits of RNA from 20,000 or 100,000 naive CD8 cells were sequenced in replicates. Whole-study findings and limits: Highly expanded clone sizes could be underestimated through barcode sharing by identical TCR molecules.

Preparation of the bulk TCR libraries relied on previously described methods and listed TCR primers. TCRdb reprocessed the PCR reads via MiXCR and lists one record per CDR3 protein. The sample has approximately 680,000 distinct CDR3 sequences; 25% are singletons. Isolation of naive CD8 T cells was achieved by sorting on a CD8+CD4-CCR7+CD45RA+ phenotype. Trimming removed 0 bases from V and 4 bases from J, with 16 bases in between. CDR3 length: 18 residues. Germline V gives CDR1 LGHNA, CDR2 YSLEER. As concerns this clonotype: Its antigen is undetermined.

The chain joins TRBV4-3 to TRBJ1-6; TRBD1 might be the D (5 bases). This TCR derives from a human donor in good health. Some libraries in this study had Jurkat cell RNA spiked in. The sequenced sample consisted of naive CD8+ T cells from blood, with Jurkat cell RNA spiked in. Sample subset: FACS-sorted CD8+CD4-CCR7+CD45RA+ naive T cells. CDR3 sequence (DNA): TGCGCCAGCAGCCAAGATCATGGCTTCGAGGGGTATAATTCACCCCTCCACTTT. Its protein product is CASSQDHGFEGYNSPLHF.